This paragraph reports one T cell receptor beta chain. In terms of age and location, participants ranged from about 18 to 95 years and lived in about two dozen US areas. These data are taken from a study of blood T cell repertoires in COVID-19. At the level of the study: Samples of COVID-19 (acute and convalescent) were obtained from the United States, Italy and Spain.

In the original processing: Counts of nucleated cells, estimated from reference gene primer amplification, were obtained. The assay was immunoSEQ multiplex PCR, and TCRdb's table has in-frame clones only and misses some. The V and J calls and clone size were taken over from that table, and D and trimming were inferred from the DNA. The sample holds roughly 140,000 clones, about 85% seen once. Germline CDR1 and CDR2: PRHDT and FYEKMQ (reference sequence). The CDR3 covers 16 residues. J lost 6 bases, V lost 3 bases, and 9 bases had no gene match. This sequence joins TRBV13 and TRBJ2-2; TRBD2 matches at 8 bases. The sample comprised PBMCs or T cells enriched from blood (not recorded which). The sequence came from a middle-aged woman who had recovered from COVID-19. CDR3 in DNA: TGTGCCAGCAGCTTTGATCGCGGGAGGAGTTCCGGGGAGCTGTTTTTT. Translated, it gives CASSFDRGRSSGELFF.